One sample yielded the 28 T cell receptor beta chains listed below, sequenced in a study of blood T cells in healthy people across ages. Alongside a J-beta primer mix, a sample-barcoded 5' primer served in a second PCR lasting about 7 to 11 cycles. TCRdb re-called the 5' RACE reads through MiXCR, storing one row per CDR3 protein. The sample lists about a million distinct CDR3 sequences, just over 50% occurring once. Input material: blood. The receptor set was obtained from a woman aged 55-69 years in good health.

The rearrangement uses TRBV20-1 and TRBJ2-7; possibly TRBD1 for D (9 bases). Trimming removed 1 base from V and 0 bases from J, with 25 bases in between. Germline lookup yields CDR1 DFQATT and CDR2 SNEGSKA (reference sequence). The CDR3 contains 19 residues. CDR3 bases: TGCAGTGCTAGAGGCGGGACAGGGTATAGCGGGACTAACTCCTACGAGCAGTACTTC. Translating it yields CSARGGTGYSGTNSYEQYF.

This chain connects TRBV28 to TRBJ1-1; D unclear. Per the germline V gene, CDR1 is MDHEN and CDR2 is SYDVKM. There are 13 residues in the CDR3. V lost 6 bases, J lost 5 bases, and 13 bases lay in between. In DNA form, the CDR3 reads TGTGCCAGCAGCCCCTTTCTTCTAACTGAAGCTTTCTTT. Translation gives CASSPFLLTEAFF. The whole variable domain, remainder taken from reference TRBV28 and TRBJ1-1, is DVKVTQSSRYLVKRTGEKVFLECVQDMDHENMFWYRQDPGLGLRLIYFSYDVKMKEKGDIPEGYSVSREKKERFSLILESASTNQTSMYLCASSPFLLTEAFFGQGTRLTVV.

This chain uses TRBV28 with TRBJ2-5, with D possibly being TRBD2 (6 bases). CDR1 is MDHEN and CDR2 is SYDVKM in the germline V gene. Trimming removed 7 bases at V and 0 bases at J, with 12 bases between. This CDR3 has 14 residues. CDR3 nucleotide sequence: TGTGCCAGCAACGGGGCGGGAAACCAAGAGACCCAGTACTTC. This sequence encodes CASNGAGNQETQYF.

The chain recombines TRBV4-3 with TRBJ2-3, with D maybe TRBD1 (5 bases). The germline V gene encodes CDR1 LGHNA and CDR2 YSLEER. This CDR3 is built from 16 residues. V shed 4 bases and J shed 0 bases, with 14 bases lying between them. CDR3: CASSPRTSASTDTQYF. CDR3 DNA: TGCGCCAGCAGCCCCCGGACATCGGCGAGCACAGATACGCAGTATTTT.

This chain links TRBV7-8 with TRBJ2-7; 7 bases agree with TRBD1. The J call may not be correct, given that the DNA end is closer to TRBJ2-4. The CDR3 contains 15 residues. Germline values: CDR1 SGHVS, CDR2 FQNEAQ. CDR3 sequence (DNA): TGTGCCAGCAGCCGGGGACAGAGCGGCAAAAACATTCAGTACTTC. It codes for CASSRGQSGKNIQYF.

The CDR3 loop is CASSMGRQDQPQHF. In DNA form, the CDR3 reads TGTGCCAGCAGTATGGGTCGTCAGGATCAGCCCCAGCATTTT. V is TRBV2 and J is TRBJ1-5; D remains unclear. This CDR3 has 14 amino acids. Germline V CDR1 and CDR2: SNHLY, FYNNEI. Trimming took off 5 bases at V and 5 bases at J, with 13 bases between the two ends.

This clonotype has more than one count but fewer than ten. The chain recombines TRBV5-1 with TRBJ2-3, with a possible D match to TRBD2 (5 bases). CDR1 is SGHRS and CDR2 is YFSETQ in the germline V gene. V was cut by 5 bases and J by 7 bases, with 17 bases left in between. This CDR3 has 14 residues. This chain's CDR3 is CASSDPGEGNTQYF. DNA for the CDR3: TGCGCCAGCAGTGACCCAGGAGAGGGTAATACGCAGTATTTT.

This clonotype showed up just a few times. DNA for the CDR3: TGTGCCAGCAGTGAATTCTCCTCTGGGGCCAACGTCCTGACTTTC. This translates into CASSEFSSGANVLTF. The chain carries TRBV25-1 and TRBJ2-6; D is uncertain. Trimming took off 1 base at V and 0 bases at J, with 4 bases between the two ends. In germline, CDR1 is MGHDK, CDR2 SYGVNS. CDR3 length: 15 amino acids. Full variable domain (missing parts from reference TRBV25-1 and TRBJ2-6): EADIYQTPRYLVIGTGKKITLECSQTMGHDKMYWYQQDPGMELHLIHYSYGVNSTEKGDLSSESTVSRIRTEHFPLTLESARPSHTSQYLCASSEFSSGANVLTFGAGSRLTVL.

The genes are TRBV6-2 or TRBV6-3 and TRBJ1-2; 8 nucleotides match TRBD1. The CDR3 has 12 residues. V lost 7 bases to trimming and J lost 6 bases; unmatched junction nucleotides: 4. CDR1 MNHEY and CDR2 SVGEGT come from the germline V gene. CDR3 residues: CASTRTGNGYTF. The DNA of the CDR3 is TGTGCCAGCACCAGGACAGGGAATGGCTACACCTTC.

Ten or more counts support this clonotype. The chain recombines TRBV9 with TRBJ1-1; TRBD1 might be the D (6 bases). This CDR3 region has 14 residues. Germline assignment: CDR1 SGDLS and CDR2 YYNGEE. V shed 3 bases and J shed 0 bases, with 9 bases lying between them. The CDR3 DNA is TGTGCCAGCAGCGCAGACAGGATGAACACTGAAGCTTTCTTT. The encoded protein is CASSADRMNTEAFF.

V and J are TRBV16 and TRBJ1-2; D perhaps matches TRBD1 (6 bases). Trimming removed 3 bases from V and 7 bases from J, with 9 bases in between. Germline loops: CDR1 KGHSY, CDR2 FQNENV. The CDR3 totals 12 residues. The CDR3: CASSQSQGGYTF. CDR3 nucleotides: TGTGCCAGCAGCCAGTCACAGGGTGGCTACACCTTC.

The V gene is TRBV12-3 or TRBV12-4, the J gene TRBJ2-3; maybe TRBD1 (5 bases). Trimming cost V 5 bases and J 2 bases, with 17 bases left between them. This CDR3 is built from 16 residues. The CDR3, as DNA: TGTGCCAGCAGTATCCGACAGAAAAGGAACACAGATACGCAGTATTTT. Its translation is CASSIRQKRNTDTQYF.

This chain links TRBV14 with TRBJ2-4; D tentatively fits TRBD1 or TRBD2 (5 bases each). The length of the CDR3 is 12 residues. Germline assignment: CDR1 SGHDN and CDR2 FVKESK. Trimming removed 4 bases at V and 9 bases at J, with 10 bases between. CDR3 coding DNA: TGTGCCAGCAGCCGTGGGGGTAGCATTCAGTACTTC. Translation gives CASSRGGSIQYF.

The V call is TRBV3-1, the J call TRBJ2-1; D perhaps matches TRBD1 (6 bases). The CDR3 sequence is 18 residues long. Germline CDR1 LGHDT, CDR2 YNNKEL (reference sequence). Between the trimmed V and J ends, which lost 1 base and 0 bases, there was a span of 16 bases. The CDR3 loop reads CASSQGYRPRGSYNEQFF. As DNA, the CDR3 is TGTGCCAGCAGCCAAGGCTACCGCCCCAGGGGCTCCTACAATGAGCAGTTCTTC.

This chain connects TRBV5-1 to TRBJ2-3, with TRBD2 matching over 8 bases. Germline V gene lookup returns CDR1 SGHRS and CDR2 YFSETQ. J was trimmed by 4 bases and V by 0 bases; bases with no gene match: 10. The CDR3 runs to 17 residues. The CDR3 nucleotides are TGCGCCAGCAGCTTGGTGACAGGACTAGCAATCTCAGATACGCAGTATTTT. This translates into CASSLVTGLAISDTQYF.

This clonotype has only a few counts. The rearrangement uses TRBV5-1 and TRBJ1-1, with D uncertain. The ends were cut back, 2 bases at V and 6 bases at J, with 14 bases in the middle. CDR1 and CDR2 from the germline V gene are SGHRS and YFSETQ. The CDR3 consists of 14 residues. The CDR3 is CASSFFTTTAEAFF. CDR3 in DNA: TGCGCCAGCAGCTTTTTCACCACGACGGCTGAAGCTTTCTTT.

The gene calls are TRBV7-2 and TRBJ1-1; 10 bases agree with TRBD1. Losses at the gene ends were 0 bases for V and 4 bases for J; bases not matched to a gene: 14. This CDR3 spans 19 amino acids. Germline assignment: CDR1 SGHTA and CDR2 FQGNSA. Written as DNA, the CDR3 is TGTGCCAGCAGCTTAGCGATGGCAACGAGGCGGGACAGGGGCACTGAAGCTTTCTTT. This sequence encodes CASSLAMATRRDRGTEAFF.

The chain links TRBV6-2 or TRBV6-3 to TRBJ2-7; tentative D call: TRBD2 (5 bases). V was trimmed by 6 bases and J by 8 bases, leaving 17 bases between them. This CDR3 is 13 amino acids long. CDR1 is MNHEY, CDR2 SVGEGT, per germline. The CDR3 loop is CASRPLGAGKQYF. CDR3 coding DNA: TGTGCCAGCAGGCCCTTGGGCGCGGGCAAGCAGTACTTC.

This chain joins TRBV7-2 and TRBJ1-5; unclear D gene. CDR1 is SGHTA and CDR2 is FQGNSA in the germline V gene. This CDR3 spans 16 amino acids. The V end lost 5 bases, the J end lost 0 bases, and 14 bases lay between the germline ends. The CDR3 is CASSPRRLNSNQPQHF. The CDR3 coding sequence is TGTGCCAGCAGCCCACGACGGCTAAATAGCAATCAGCCCCAGCATTTT. Filled out from reference TRBV7-2 and TRBJ1-5, the complete variable domain reads GAGVSQSPSNKVTEKGKDVELRCDPISGHTALYWYRQSLGQGLEFLIYFQGNSAPDKSGLPSDRFSAERTGGSVSTLTIQRTQQEDSAVYLCASSPRRLNSNQPQHFGDGTRLSIL.

To note about this clonotype: Its ends do not fully match the called genes, so a read error is possible. The rearrangement joins TRBV4-1 to TRBJ2-5; 7 bases are shared with TRBD2. The germline V gene has CDR1 MGHRA and CDR2 YSYEKL. This CDR3 comprises 17 residues. The chain's CDR3 is CASSQEGARGEGETQYF. The CDR3 DNA reads as TGTGCCAGCAGCCAAGAAGGGGCGAGAGGGGAGGGTGAGACCCAGTACTTC.

This sequence joins TRBV7-3 and TRBJ2-7, with TRBD2 matching over 8 bases. Germline V gene data show CDR1 as SGHTA and CDR2 as FQGTGA. This CDR3 has 15 amino acids. V shed 5 bases and J 7 bases; nucleotides not matched to a gene: 13. For the CDR3, the DNA is TGTGCCAGCAGCCTCCGACGAGCGGGAGACGGAGAGCAGTACTTC. This codes for CASSLRRAGDGEQYF.

The chain joins TRBV4-3 to TRBJ2-3; 9 bases are a match to TRBD2. V trimming: 0 bases; J trimming: 5 bases; junction bases outside the gene matches: 3. Germline assignment: CDR1 LGHNA and CDR2 YSLEER. The CDR3 spans 15 residues. The CDR3 region is CASSQDALAGDTQYF. CDR3 sequence (DNA): TGCGCCAGCAGCCAAGACGCACTAGCGGGAGATACGCAGTATTTT.

This chain uses TRBV28 with TRBJ1-6; D gene unclear. There are 15 residues in the CDR3. CDR1 MDHEN and CDR2 SYDVKM come from the germline V gene. V gave up 4 bases and J gave up 9 bases, with 16 bases separating them. The CDR3 DNA reads TGTGCCAGCAGTTCCGCAACTCTCGATGGTTCACCCCTCCACTTT. Translated, it gives CASSSATLDGSPLHF.

The V and J genes are TRBV20-1 and TRBJ2-1; 7 bases align to TRBD1. The CDR3 spans 15 residues. The germline V gene encodes CDR1 DFQATT and CDR2 SNEGSKA (reference sequence). The V gene end was trimmed by 6 bases and the J gene end by 0 bases; junction bases not matched to a gene: 8. The CDR3 region has the DNA TGCAGTGCAGTACCGGGACAGAACTCCTACAATGAGCAGTTCTTC. This gives the protein CSAVPGQNSYNEQFF.

The chain links TRBV28 to TRBJ1-2; D remains unclear. From germline, CDR1 is MDHEN and CDR2 SYDVKM. CDR3 length: 16 residues. The V gene lost 3 bases and the J gene lost 7 bases, with 21 bases spanning the gap. The CDR3 DNA sequence: TGTGCCAGCAGTTTTCTCAGCGGTTTACAGTTAGGTGGCTACACCTTC. This encodes CASSFLSGLQLGGYTF.

This rearrangement joins TRBV29-1 to TRBJ2-3; 10 bases fit TRBD2. Looked up from germline, CDR1 is SQVTM and CDR2 is ANQGSEA. Germline trimming cut 4 bases from V and 2 bases from J; bases unmatched to any gene: 3. This CDR3 spans 14 amino acids. The CDR3 DNA sequence: TGCAGCGTTGTAGGGACTAGCGTCACAGATACGCAGTATTTT. Its protein is CSVVGTSVTDTQYF.

This clonotype is a singleton in its sample. The chain combines TRBV27 with TRBJ2-7; D is tentatively TRBD1 or TRBD2 (6 bases each). The germline V and J ends were trimmed by 5 bases and 4 bases, with 12 bases remaining between them. This CDR3 comprises 13 residues. CDR1 is MNHEY, CDR2 SMNVEV, per germline (reference sequence). CDR3 sequence reads: CASSRGVEYEQYF. In DNA, the CDR3 is TGTGCCAGCAGTAGGGGGGTGGAGTACGAGCAGTACTTC.

This chain connects TRBV6-5 to TRBJ1-5; maybe TRBD1 (5 bases). This CDR3 is built from 14 residues. CDR1 MNHEY and CDR2 SVGAGI come from the germline V gene. The germline V and J ends were trimmed by 2 bases and 4 bases, with 9 bases remaining between them. The CDR3, as DNA: TGTGCCAGCAGTTACATCGGGGGAAATCAGCCCCAGCATTTT. This gives the protein CASSYIGGNQPQHF.